These T cell receptor beta chains were read from a single sample in a study of T cell repertoires in cytomegalovirus infection. TCRdb reprocessed the reads with MiXCR, giving one entry per CDR3 protein. Of 700,000 to 850,000 distinct CDR3 sequences listed, over 25% were seen once; the top ten hold 9.5% to 15%. Antigens for these TCRs are unknown. This material consisted of cultured CD8+ T cells from PBMCs, taken from culture after CMV antigen stimulation. The receptors were gathered from a human donor in good health (CMV status not recorded). Some clones in this sample may be carry-over from other donors' samples. Each CDR3 is given without its conserved first and last residue. The order of the fields is V gene, J gene, CDR3 protein.

>TRBV6-6|TRBJ2-1
ASTLGQGVEQF
>TRBV7-9|TRBJ1-2
ASSFRYEGADYGYT
>TRBV20-1|TRBJ2-5
SALGTGGPAQY
>TRBV28|TRBJ1-2
ASSLVPGGTYGYT
>TRBV6-5|TRBJ2-2
ASRWTSGGGELF
>TRBV7-9|TRBJ1-2
ASSLASRYGYT
>TRBV19|TRBJ1-1
ASSRAYLPLNTEAF
>TRBV7-6|TRBJ1-6
ASSLLPAVDSPLH
>TRBV12-3/TRBV12-4|TRBJ1-3
ASSLTGDFFGNTIY
>TRBV27|TRBJ1-2
ASSLGGMFGYT
>TRBV6-6|TRBJ2-2
ASSYKSGGSGELF
>TRBV5-4|TRBJ2-1
ASWLAGQNEQF
>TRBV7-6|TRBJ1-4
AGEDRAPTNEKLF
>TRBV7-8|TRBJ1-1
VSSLGRGAEAF
>TRBV12-3/TRBV12-4|TRBJ2-7
ANSFHRDRVYEQY
>TRBV6-5|TRBJ2-1
ASSYSQGGAYNEQF
>TRBV5-6|TRBJ1-1
ASSPATGLAWTEAF
>TRBV7-2|TRBJ1-1
ASSFTTLNTEAF
>TRBV7-8|TRBJ1-3
ASSSALQGVAGNTIY
>TRBV7-8|TRBJ2-1
ASSLSGTQVGDEQF
>TRBV7-6|TRBJ2-2
ASSFLVGETPIYAGELF
>TRBV27|TRBJ1-1
ASSLGVLTEAF
>TRBV4-2|TRBJ1-6
ASSQERPLPSPLH
>TRBV7-2|TRBJ2-7
ASSLARGPHEQY
>TRBV7-6|TRBJ2-3
ASRRLAEDTQY
>TRBV27|TRBJ2-6
ASSLWTGGSSGANVLT
>TRBV25-1|TRBJ1-4
ASSDLYFGEKLF
>TRBV20-1|TRBJ2-1
SANLETSGSLYNEQF
>TRBV6-2/TRBV6-3|TRBJ2-5
ASSYPSSGERETQY
>TRBV6-6|TRBJ1-2
ASIGGLNYGYT
>TRBV5-1|TRBJ2-7
ASRDRNSYEQY
>TRBV5-5|TRBJ1-2
ASSFRSWDYGYT
>TRBV7-6|TRBJ2-7
ASSLRQGRYSYEQY
>TRBV4-3|TRBJ2-2
ASSQDWGGQITGELF